The present TCR beta chain was sequenced within a study of Ad26.COV2.S vaccination and SARS-CoV-2 variants. For the study at large: It was the COV1001 Ad26.COV2.S trial arm that included the donor. General study results and limits: Relative to placebo recipients, vaccine recipients exhibited elevated spike-specific TCR breadth. The study found similar non-spike TCR breadth in vaccine and placebo recipients.

The treatment here: over 15 received Ad26.COV2.S at low or high dose, single or two shots; several received placebo; per-sample allocation not given. Samples came from day 63 after the first vaccine or placebo injection. Assay used: immunoSEQ multiplex PCR; TCRdb lists only in-frame clones, some missing. In the table there are under 500,000 clones, about 90% of which are singletons. The CDR3 runs to 15 residues. V was clipped by 5 bases and J by 4 bases; unmatched bases: 8. CDR1 and CDR2 (germline): SGHAT, FQNNGV. Notes on this clone: The antigen remains undetermined.

The starting material was peripheral blood, obtained in a trial of Ad26.COV2.S vaccine versus placebo. The rearrangement joins TRBV11-2 to TRBJ2-3, with 8 nucleotides matching TRBD1. This receptor was obtained from a person aged 18 to 59 who received the Ad26.COV2.S COVID-19 vaccine or a placebo. The CDR3 is CASSAYRGYSDTQYF. In nucleotides, the CDR3 is TGTGCCAGCAGCGCTTACAGGGGGTACTCAGATACGCAGTATTTT.